Shown below are 13 T cell receptor beta chains from a single sample sequenced in a study of blood T cell repertoires in COVID-19. The assay was immunoSEQ multiplex PCR, and TCRdb's table has in-frame clones only and misses some. The sample yields approximately 180,000 clones, 84% seen once. Input material: PBMCs or T cells enriched from blood (not recorded which). These receptors came from a man in his forties or fifties who had recovered from COVID-19.

The rearrangement links TRBV2 to TRBJ1-3; tentative D call: TRBD1 (6 bases). This CDR3 has 15 residues. Germline CDR1 reads SNHLY; CDR2 reads FYNNEI. With 6 bases removed from V and 0 bases from J, the gap between germline ends came to 12 bases. The DNA for the CDR3 is TGTGCCAGCAGAGCTGGACAGCGCTCTGGAAACACCATATATTTT. Amino acid sequence: CASRAGQRSGNTIYF.

The J gene is TRBJ2-7, the V gene TRBV2, with TRBD1 identical over 8 bases. Germline trimming cut 5 bases from V and 6 bases from J; bases unmatched to any gene: 18. Germline values: CDR1 SNHLY, CDR2 FYNNEI. CDR3 length: 17 residues. CDR3 sequence: CASSLTPGAGGSGEQYF. CDR3 sequence (DNA): TGTGCCAGCAGTCTCACCCCAGGGGCAGGGGGCTCCGGCGAGCAGTACTTC.

This sequence joins TRBV10-2 and TRBJ1-1; 7 nucleotides align to TRBD1. The CDR3 is made up of 14 amino acids. CDR1 is WSHSY, CDR2 SAAADI, per germline. V was pared by 4 bases and J by 4 bases, with 6 bases of the junction left unmatched. For the CDR3, the DNA is TGCGCCAGCAGTGTACAGGGGCGTAGCACTGAAGCTTTCTTT. Translated: CASSVQGRSTEAFF.

This clone was picked up one time. The chain carries TRBV5-1 and TRBJ2-3; 9 positions match TRBD2. The CDR3 is 19 amino acids. Germline V CDR1 and CDR2: SGHRS, YFSETQ. Losses at the gene ends were 3 bases for V and 2 bases for J; bases not matched to a gene: 16. As DNA, the CDR3 is TGCGCCAGCAGCTATCCAAAATTTAACCAGCGGGGGGACACAGATACGCAGTATTTT. It translates to CASSYPKFNQRGDTDTQYF.

V is TRBV7-9 and J is TRBJ1-2; no clear D gene. V lost 1 base, J lost 8 bases, and 11 bases lay in between. The CDR3 extends over 13 amino acids. CDR1 is SEHNR and CDR2 is FQNEAQ in the germline V gene (reference sequence). CDR3 in DNA: TGTGCCAGCAGCTTAGTTCAGGCGGGGGGCTACACCTTC. Its translation: CASSLVQAGGYTF.

The chain has TRBV9 and TRBJ1-1, with a weak D call TRBD1 (5 bases). Germline V CDR1 and CDR2: SGDLS, YYNGEE. The V gene lost 3 bases and the J gene lost 0 bases, with 6 bases spanning the gap. The CDR3 contains 13 residues. In nucleotides, the CDR3 is TGTGCCAGCAGCGGGACACTGAACACTGAAGCTTTCTTT. It codes for CASSGTLNTEAFF.

The chain is built from TRBV5-6 and TRBJ1-6; D call uncertain. Trimming pared 2 bases from V and 8 bases from J, leaving 8 bases between. CDR1 and CDR2 from the germline V gene are SGHDT and YYEEEE. This CDR3 is built from 13 residues. The DNA of the CDR3 is TGTGCCAGCAGCTTATTTCTAGATTCACCCCTCCACTTT. Amino acid sequence: CASSLFLDSPLHF.

This rearrangement joins TRBV29-1 to TRBJ2-3; no clear D gene. Trimming stripped 4 bases from V and 0 bases from J, with 8 bases between. CDR1 is SQVTM, CDR2 ANQGSEA, per germline. CDR3 size: 13 residues. The CDR3: CSVVLSSTDTQYF. In DNA, the CDR3 is TGCAGCGTTGTACTTTCTAGCACAGATACGCAGTATTTT.

The chain recombines TRBV7-9 with TRBJ1-2; D is unresolved. Germline CDR1 reads SEHNR; CDR2 reads FQNEAQ (reference sequence). Trimming removed 2 bases from V and 4 bases from J, with 5 bases in between. CDR3 size: 12 residues. CDR3 nucleotide sequence: TGTGCCAGCAGCTTACTAGTCTATGGCTACACCTTC. Translating gives CASSLLVYGYTF.

The chain links TRBV10-3 to TRBJ2-7; 9 positions match TRBD2. Germline lookup yields CDR1 ENHRY and CDR2 SYGVKD. J gave up 3 bases and V 2 bases, and 5 bases lay outside the gene matches. The CDR3 runs to 15 residues. Here the CDR3 reads CAISEGLAGHYEQYF. CDR3 DNA sequence: TGTGCCATCAGTGAGGGGCTAGCGGGGCACTACGAGCAGTACTTC.

The chain employs TRBV27 and TRBJ1-2, with D perhaps TRBD1 (6 bases). Trimming pared 2 bases from V and 7 bases from J, leaving 17 bases between. This CDR3 has 15 residues. Germline CDR1 and CDR2: MNHEY and SMNVEV (reference sequence). The CDR3 DNA reads TGTGCCAGCAGTTTACAGGGCAGGGGTTGGGTTGGCTACACCTTC. Its protein product is CASSLQGRGWVGYTF.

J is TRBJ1-3 and V is TRBV2; perhaps TRBD1 as D (5 bases). Germline V gene data show CDR1 as SNHLY and CDR2 as FYNNEI. V was clipped by 4 bases and J by 4 bases, with 11 bases between them. This CDR3 region has 14 residues. CDR3 residues: CASSAGFAGNTIYF. The CDR3 DNA is TGTGCCAGCAGTGCAGGGTTTGCCGGAAACACCATATATTTT.

The chain recombines TRBV11-3 with TRBJ2-7; TRBD2 might be the D (6 bases). Looked up from germline, CDR1 is SGHNT and CDR2 is YENEEA. CDR3 length equals 13 residues. V was clipped by 5 bases and J by 4 bases, with 12 bases between them. For the CDR3, the DNA is TGTGCCAGCAGCCCGTTGGGGGGATACGAGCAGTACTTC. This gives the protein CASSPLGGYEQYF.